This is a list of T cell receptor beta chains from one sample in a study of cytotoxic CD8 clonotypes in ibrutinib-treated CLL. Here immunoSEQ multiplex PCR was the method, and the copy in TCRdb shows in-frame clones only, minus some. This sample has about 30,000 clones, with around 60% found just once. The sequenced sample was PBMCs, obtained before ibrutinib treatment. These receptor sequences come from a human donor with chronic lymphocytic leukemia. Each CDR3 is given with its conserved first and last residue. A D gene is named only where the DNA matches it firmly. Size tells how often a clone was seen (once, few, many) or the class of an expanded clone, and some rows leave it out.

d_call,v_call,clone_size,j_call,cdr3_nt,cdr3_aa
TRBD2,TRBV9,NA,TRBJ2-7,TGTGCCAGCAGCGTAGGGCTAGCGGACTACGAGCAGTACTTC,CASSVGLADYEQYF
NA,TRBV6-5,medium-sized,TRBJ2-7,TGTGCCAGCAGTTACTCAAGACAGAACTACGAGCAGTACTTC,CASSYSRQNYEQYF
TRBD1,TRBV7-2,NA,TRBJ2-7,TGTGCCAGCAGCTTCCCCAGGGGGCCGTCCTACGAGCAGTACTTC,CASSFPRGPSYEQYF
NA,TRBV11-2,NA,TRBJ2-7,TGTGCCAGCAGCCCAGCGGGACAGTTCTACGAGCAGTACTTC,CASSPAGQFYEQYF
TRBD2,TRBV9,NA,TRBJ2-1,TGTGCCAGCAGCGGTTACCTAGCGGCAAGCTCCTACAATGAGCAGTTCTTC,CASSGYLAASSYNEQFF
TRBD2,TRBV5-1,NA,TRBJ2-7,TGCGCCAGCAGCTTGCTTTTTGGACTAGCGGCCTACGAGCAGTACTTC,CASSLLFGLAAYEQYF
TRBD1,TRBV27,NA,TRBJ1-2,TGTGCCAGCAGTTTAATCGGGACAGGGAGCGGCTACACCTTC,CASSLIGTGSGYTF
NA,TRBV18,few,TRBJ1-1,TGTGCCAGCTCACCAAAGCTCTCAGGTACAGGGCCCACTGAAGCTTTCTTT,CASSPKLSGTGPTEAFF
TRBD1,TRBV10-3,NA,TRBJ1-5,TGTGCCATCAACACAGGGGGCTCGGATCAGCCCCAGCATTTT,CAINTGGSDQPQHF
TRBD2,TRBV11-2,NA,TRBJ2-1,TGTGCCAGCAGCTTAGTATCGGCTAGTCTAGCGGGAGATTACGAGCAGTTCTTC,CASSLVSASLAGDYEQFF
NA,TRBV5-1,NA,TRBJ2-1,TGCGCCAGCAGCTTCGGCAGGTCATCCTCCTACAATGAGCAGTTCTTC,CASSFGRSSSYNEQFF
NA,TRBV5-6,few,TRBJ2-5,TGTGCCAGCAGCCCCGGACAGCAAGAGACCCAGTACTTC,CASSPGQQETQYF
TRBD1,TRBV27,NA,TRBJ2-2,TGTGCCAGCAGTTCAGGGGGCCGGCCGGGCGGGGAGCTGTTTTTT,CASSSGGRPGGELFF
NA,TRBV19,NA,TRBJ2-7,TGTGCCAGTAGTATAGTAGGCGGGATGAGCTCCTACGAGCAGTACTTC,CASSIVGGMSSYEQYF
NA,TRBV9,medium-sized,TRBJ1-3,TGTGCCAGCAGCCGAGGAAACACCATATATTTT,CASSRGNTIYF
TRBD1,TRBV12-5,few,TRBJ2-5,TGTGCTAGTGCTCAAGACAGGGGGCTAGAAGAGACCCAGTACTTC,CASAQDRGLEETQYF
NA,TRBV27,NA,TRBJ2-5,TGTGCCAGCAGTAGACTAGGAAGACCAGCGGAGACCCAGTACTTC,CASSRLGRPAETQYF
NA,TRBV7-9,NA,TRBJ2-5,TGTGCCAGCAGCTTCGGACAGAGCTCCGGGGCTTGGGACTTC,CASSFGQSSGAWDF
TRBD2,TRBV6-5,NA,TRBJ2-7,TGTGCCAGCAGTGCCGGCGGGGGTTTCATAGGGGAGCAGTACTTC,CASSAGGGFIGEQYF
TRBD1,TRBV6-1,few,TRBJ1-5,TGTGCCAGCAGCTCCGGACAGGGAATTTCACAGCCCCAGCATTTT,CASSSGQGISQPQHF
TRBD1,TRBV10-3,medium-sized,TRBJ1-2,TGTGCCAACAGTCGGGGGACAGGGGTGAACTATGGCTACACCTTC,CANSRGTGVNYGYTF
TRBD2,TRBV19,NA,TRBJ2-2,TGTGCCAGTAGTATAGGGCGGGGGTTGGACACCGGGGAGCTGTTTTTT,CASSIGRGLDTGELFF
TRBD1,TRBV7-2,NA,TRBJ1-4,TGTGCCAGCAGCACTTGGACAGGCGACCGAACCCATAATGAAAAACTGTTTTTT,CASSTWTGDRTHNEKLFF
TRBD1,TRBV11-2,few,TRBJ1-5,TGTGCCAGCAGCCCGGACAGGCACCGACAGCCCCAGCATTTT,CASSPDRHRQPQHF
TRBD1,TRBV10-3,few,TRBJ2-5,TGTGCCATCAGTGCAGACAGGGTCTCCGGGGAGACCCAGTACTTC,CAISADRVSGETQYF
NA,TRBV4-1,NA,TRBJ1-1,TGCGCCAGCAGCCAAGTAGTTCGAAAATCGGCTGAAGCTTTCTTT,CASSQVVRKSAEAFF
NA,TRBV7-6,NA,TRBJ2-1,TGTGCCAGCAGCTTAGTAGCTAGTTCCTACAATGAGCAGTTCTTC,CASSLVASSYNEQFF
TRBD2,TRBV5-1,NA,TRBJ2-2,TGCGCCAGCAGTTCCCTGACTAGCGGAAACACCGGGGAGCTGTTTTTT,CASSSLTSGNTGELFF
NA,TRBV7-9,NA,TRBJ2-7,TGTGCCAGCAGCTCTCAGTCCCTGTACGAGCAGTACTTC,CASSSQSLYEQYF
NA,TRBV6-5,NA,TRBJ2-7,TGTGCCAGCAGACTACCGGGGGCTTTCGAGCAGTACTTC,CASRLPGAFEQYF
TRBD2,TRBV7-2,NA,TRBJ2-1,TGTGCCAGCAGAGCGGGACGGCTCAATGAGCAGTTCTTC,CASRAGRLNEQFF